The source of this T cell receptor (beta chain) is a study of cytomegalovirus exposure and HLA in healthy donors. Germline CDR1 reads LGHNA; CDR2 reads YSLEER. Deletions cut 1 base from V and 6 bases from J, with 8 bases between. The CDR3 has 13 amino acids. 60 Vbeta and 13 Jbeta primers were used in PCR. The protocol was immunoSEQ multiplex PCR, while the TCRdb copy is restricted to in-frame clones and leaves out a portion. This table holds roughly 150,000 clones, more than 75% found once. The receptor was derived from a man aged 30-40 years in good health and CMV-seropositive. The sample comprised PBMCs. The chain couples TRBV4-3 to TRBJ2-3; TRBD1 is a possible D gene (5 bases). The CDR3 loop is CASSQAPGDTQYF. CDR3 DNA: TGCGCCAGCAGCCAAGCCCCAGGGGATACGCAGTATTTT.